This T cell receptor (beta chain) was identified in a study of technical replicates of blood from a handful of donors. The CDR3 runs 15 residues. Germline V gives CDR1 LNHNV, CDR2 YYDKDF (reference sequence). Trimming removed 0 bases from V and 7 bases from J; junction bases left unmatched: 6. Libraries were prepared by immunoSEQ multiplex PCR; TCRdb keeps only in-frame clonotypes and omits some of them. The sample carries approximately 89,000 clones, 90% to 95% recorded once. The clonotype comes from a human donor in good health. The material sequenced was T cells isolated from PBMCs. The gene calls are TRBV15 and TRBJ2-5; 9 bases agree with TRBD1. The CDR3 loop is CATSRDLGQGTTQYF. The CDR3 DNA is TGTGCCACCAGCAGAGATCTCGGACAGGGGACGACCCAGTACTTC.